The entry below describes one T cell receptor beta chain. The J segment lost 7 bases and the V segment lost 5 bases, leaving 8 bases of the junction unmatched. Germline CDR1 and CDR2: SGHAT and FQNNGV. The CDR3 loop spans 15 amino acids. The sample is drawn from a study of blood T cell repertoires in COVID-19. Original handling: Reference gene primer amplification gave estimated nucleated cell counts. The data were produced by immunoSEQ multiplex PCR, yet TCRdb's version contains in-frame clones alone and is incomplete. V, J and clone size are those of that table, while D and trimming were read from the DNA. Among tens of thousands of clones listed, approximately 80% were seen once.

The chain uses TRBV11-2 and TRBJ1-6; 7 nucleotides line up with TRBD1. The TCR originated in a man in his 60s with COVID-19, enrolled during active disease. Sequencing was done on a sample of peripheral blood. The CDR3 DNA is TGTGCCAGCAGCCTAAGGGGGCGAGGAAATTCACCCCTCCACTTT. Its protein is CASSLRGRGNSPLHF. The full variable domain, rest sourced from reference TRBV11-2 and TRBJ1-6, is EAGVAQSPRYKIIEKRQSVAFWCNPISGHATLYWYQQILGQGPKLLIQFQNNGVVDDSQLPKDRFSAERLKGVDSTLKIQPAKLEDSAVYLCASSLRGRGNSPLHFGNGTRLTVT.